One T cell receptor beta chain is described in this entry. This sample was included in a study of OX40 agonist ivuxolimab in advanced cancers. Trimming stripped 5 bases from V and 3 bases from J, with 17 bases between. CDR1 is LGHNA, CDR2 YNFKEQ, per germline. CDR3 length: 15 amino acids. Profiling relied on immunoSEQ multiplex PCR, and the TCRdb table lists in-frame clones only, not all of them. The data hold roughly 60,000 clones, with approximately 92% observed a single time. This clonotype was sampled from an adult with an advanced solid tumor such as melanoma, head and neck, liver or kidney cancer. The specimen comprised CD4+ or CD8+ T cells sorted from blood, sampled in a trial of the OX40 agonist ivuxolimab. V usage is TRBV4-2 and J usage is TRBJ2-7, with D possibly TRBD1 on 6 matching bases. CDR3 protein: CASSKRQDPDYEQYF. In DNA, the CDR3 is TGTGCCAGCAGCAAAAGACAGGACCCGGACTACGAGCAGTACTTC.